The 32 T cell receptor beta chains below all came from one sample that was sequenced in a study of persistence of HIV-infected CD4 T cells (dated by TCRdb to the early 2020s). The immunoSEQ hsTCRB assay version 4 in survey mode was used to sequence TCRbeta repertoires from genomic DNA. Drawn from immuneACCESS, this table holds only the in-frame rearrangements with V and J called that TCRdb kept. Clones are partly lost; checked studies trace under half to an unresolved V gene and leave the rest unexplained. The sample yields about 36,000 clones; about 84% were counted once. 5.4% of the sample is held by the ten biggest clonotypes. These receptors' targets are unknown. The treatment or condition label corresponds to: suppressive antiretroviral therapy. A pool of overlapping 15-mer peptides from HIV-1 Gag, at around 0.99 ug per peptide per mL, was used to stimulate the cells. Memory populations depleted of antigen-responding cells were obtained by sorting nonresponding CD40L-negative CD69-negative CD45RO-high memory CD4+ T cells.

Specimen: cultured CD4+ T cells from PBMCs, collected from a patient who received antiretroviral therapy. This sample's cell subset or site label indicates: CD40L-CD69- CD45RO-high memory CD4 T cells not responding to Gag peptides. The receptors here all came from an adult with HIV. The donor label of this sample is uncertain.

The V gene is TRBV10-1, the J gene TRBJ2-1; no firm D call. Trimming removed 5 bases at V and 4 bases at J, with 9 bases between. This CDR3 has 13 amino acids. Germline CDR1 reads WNHNN; CDR2 reads SYGVQD (reference sequence). The CDR3 loop is CASSPVGYNEQFF. The CDR3 DNA sequence: TGCGCCAGCAGTCCGGTGGGGTACAATGAGCAGTTCTTC.

The chain combines TRBV5-4 with TRBJ1-1; the D is unclear. Germline lookup yields CDR1 SGHNT and CDR2 YYREEE (reference sequence). V shed 2 bases and J shed 0 bases, with 8 bases lying between them. The CDR3 has 14 residues. The CDR3 DNA reads as TGTGCCAGCAGCTTAGACAATATGAACACTGAAGCTTTCTTT. It specifies CASSLDNMNTEAFF.

The CDR3 loop reads CASSRGGGSTDTQYF. CDR3 bases: TGTGCCAGCAGCCGAGGAGGGGGTAGCACAGATACGCAGTATTTT. The V gene is TRBV7-7, the J gene TRBJ2-3; possibly TRBD1 or TRBD2 for D (6 bases each). Deletions cut 5 bases from V and 0 bases from J, with 12 bases between. CDR3 size: 15 residues. Per germline, CDR1 SSHAT and CDR2 FNYEAQ (reference sequence).

This clone was observed a few times. The chain carries TRBV11-3 and TRBJ2-1; perhaps D is TRBD1 or TRBD2 (5 bases each). CDR3 length: 14 amino acids. Trimming shortened V by 5 bases and J by 7 bases, and 15 bases separated the two germline ends. CDR1 is SGHNT, CDR2 YENEEA, per germline. Here the CDR3 reads CASSPNGARNEQFF. In nucleotides, the CDR3 is TGTGCCAGCAGCCCCAACGGGGCCCGAAATGAGCAGTTCTTC.

V and J are TRBV5-5 and TRBJ2-3, with 9 bases that match TRBD1. This CDR3 has 15 amino acids. After removal of 3 bases from V and 2 bases from J, the junction contained 4 bases not matched to a gene. From germline, CDR1 is SGHKS and CDR2 YYEKEE (reference sequence). The CDR3: CASSSQGATTDTQYF. In nucleotides, the CDR3 is TGTGCCAGCAGCTCACAGGGGGCGACCACAGATACGCAGTATTTT.

V usage is TRBV28 and J usage is TRBJ2-7; D may be TRBD2 (5 bases). The CDR3 has 12 residues. CDR1 is MDHEN and CDR2 is SYDVKM in the germline V gene. Trimming took 3 bases from V and 6 from J, leaving 9 bases between them. The CDR3 region is CASSFAGPEQYF. The CDR3 bases are TGTGCCAGCAGTTTTGCGGGCCCCGAGCAGTACTTC.

The CDR3 loop reads CASSLLGAGGEKLFF. CDR3 bases: TGCGCCAGCAGCTTGTTAGGGGCGGGAGGAGAAAAACTGTTTTTT. V and J are TRBV5-1 and TRBJ1-4, with a possible D match to TRBD1 (5 bases). This CDR3 is 15 amino acids long. Trimming shortened V by 1 base and J by 8 bases, and 15 bases separated the two germline ends. Germline V gives CDR1 SGHRS, CDR2 YFSETQ.

This clone was observed a handful of times. The DNA for the CDR3 is TGCGCCAGCAGCTCCGGCAGGGGACAGCGCCCTGAAGCTTTCTTT. It codes for CASSSGRGQRPEAFF. The V call is TRBV5-1, the J call TRBJ1-1, with TRBD1 identical over 7 bases. The V gene's germline CDR1 is SGHRS and CDR2 YFSETQ. The V and J ends lost 3 bases and 6 bases, in that order; junction bases with no gene match: 11. The CDR3 totals 15 residues.

This clone turned up a few times. The V gene is TRBV14, the J gene TRBJ1-6; 8 bases are a match to TRBD1. Germline values: CDR1 SGHDN, CDR2 FVKESK. V shed 6 bases and J 4 bases; nucleotides not matched to a gene: 5. The CDR3 length is 15 residues. The DNA of the CDR3 is TGTGCCAGCAGTGAACGACAGGGGTATAATTCACCCCTCCACTTT. It yields the protein CASSERQGYNSPLHF.

V and J are TRBV29-1 and TRBJ2-5, with TRBD2 matching 7 bases. The CDR3 totals 12 residues. The V gene end was trimmed by 4 bases and the J gene end by 4 bases; junction bases not matched to a gene: 3. Per germline, CDR1 SQVTM and CDR2 ANQGSEA. The CDR3 spells CSVGTGGETQYF. The CDR3 nucleotides read TGCAGCGTTGGAACGGGGGGAGAGACCCAGTACTTC. The whole variable domain, remainder taken from reference TRBV29-1 and TRBJ2-5, is SAVISQKPSRDICQRGTSLTIQCQVDSQVTMMFWYRQQPGQSLTLIATANQGSEATYESGFVIDKFPISRPNLTFSTLTVSNMSPEDSSIYLCSVGTGGETQYFGPGTRLLVL.

The V call is TRBV21-1, the J call TRBJ1-2. TRBV21-1 is a documented pseudogene. The CDR3 has 14 amino acids. The CDR3 nucleotides are TGTGCCAGCAGCAAAGCTGGGGGGGCGCATGGCTACACCTTC. It is translated as CASSKAGGAHGYTF.

The CDR3 sequence: CASSLRGTSGTDTQYF. The CDR3 DNA follows: TGTGCCAGCAGCCTGAGAGGGACTAGCGGTACAGATACGCAGTATTTT. V is TRBV9 and J is TRBJ2-3; 11 bases agree with TRBD2. V shed 4 bases, J shed 3 bases, and the junction held 7 bases outside the gene matches. Germline V lookup: CDR1 SGDLS, CDR2 YYNGEE. The CDR3 runs 16 residues.

The chain combines TRBV6-5 with TRBJ2-5; 8 nucleotides line up with TRBD2. The germline V gene encodes CDR1 MNHEY and CDR2 SVGAGI. V lost 7 bases to trimming and J lost 9 bases; unmatched junction nucleotides: 16. There are 15 residues in the CDR3. This CDR3 reads CASNFAGGGSVSQYF. The CDR3 DNA reads TGTGCCAGCAACTTTGCTGGCGGGGGGTCGGTTTCCCAGTACTTC.

V is TRBV5-1 and J is TRBJ1-2; D gene uncertain. The CDR3 has 14 residues. Per germline, CDR1 SGHRS and CDR2 YFSETQ. Trimming removed 1 base from V and 6 bases from J, with 13 bases in between. The CDR3 DNA reads as TGCGCCAGCAGCTTGAACAGCCCAAACGATGGCTACACCTTC. This codes for CASSLNSPNDGYTF.

The chain carries TRBV10-2 and TRBJ2-4; 8 positions agree with TRBD2. The CDR3 has 14 residues. Germline loops: CDR1 WSHSY, CDR2 SAAADI. Unmatched junction bases numbered 7, after V lost 6 bases and J lost 6 bases. DNA of the CDR3: TGCGCCAGCAGACCAGCGGGGGAGGGAAACATTCAGTACTTC. It codes for CASRPAGEGNIQYF.

Comment on this clone: A junction boundary mismatches the germline segment, possibly from a read error. V is TRBV6-1 and J is TRBJ2-1, with a possible D match to TRBD1 (6 bases). The length of the CDR3 is 15 residues. Germline CDR1 MNHNS, CDR2 SASEGT. The CDR3 loop is CASSSGTPSYNKQFF. The CDR3 DNA reads TGTGCCAGCAGTTCCGGGACACCCTCCTACAATAAGCAGTTCTTC.

V gene TRBV5-4 combines with J gene TRBJ2-7; tentatively, D is TRBD2 (7 bases). Germline V gives CDR1 SGHNT, CDR2 YYREEE (reference sequence). V lost 5 bases, J lost 1 base, and 13 bases lay in between. The CDR3 has 14 residues. The CDR3 protein is CASRRGGGSYEQYF. CDR3 nucleotide sequence: TGTGCCAGCAGGCGAGGGGGGGGGTCCTACGAGCAGTACTTC.

The genes are TRBV14 and TRBJ1-6; D is unclear. The V end lost 4 bases, the J end lost 14 bases, and 6 bases lay between the germline ends. This CDR3 comprises 10 residues. Per the germline V gene, CDR1 is SGHDN and CDR2 is FVKESK. The CDR3 loop is CASSPKSLHF. CDR3 bases: TGTGCCAGCAGCCCCAAATCCCTCCACTTT.

The gene calls are TRBV3-1 (or the pseudogene TRBV3-2) and TRBJ2-3; D might be TRBD2 (7 bases). The CDR3 is 17 residues long. The V end was cut by 2 bases, the J end by 3 bases, with 18 bases between. The V gene's germline CDR1 is LGHDT and CDR2 YNNKEL (reference sequence). CDR3 nucleotide sequence: TGTGCCAGCAGCCAACTTATTGGTGAGGGGGGGACAGATACGCAGTATTTT. As protein: CASSQLIGEGGTDTQYF.

This chain links TRBV24-1 with TRBJ2-3; D call uncertain. Trimming took 0 bases from V and 4 from J, leaving 4 bases between them. In germline, CDR1 is KGHDR, CDR2 SFDVKD. The CDR3 is 13 residues long. The CDR3 loop reads CATSDLRADTQYF. Here the CDR3 DNA reads TGTGCCACCAGTGATTTGCGGGCAGATACGCAGTATTTT.

The V call is TRBV7-2, the J call TRBJ1-2; D is unresolved. The CDR3 is made up of 15 amino acids. Trimming stripped 1 base from V and 1 base from J, with 10 bases between. Germline V gene lookup returns CDR1 SGHTA and CDR2 FQGNSA. The CDR3 sequence: CASSLDKGVNYGYTF. As DNA, the CDR3 is TGTGCCAGCAGCTTAGACAAGGGAGTTAACTATGGCTACACCTTC. The variable domain in full, with the rest retrieved from reference TRBV7-2 and TRBJ1-2, is GAGVSQSPSNKVTEKGKDVELRCDPISGHTALYWYRQSLGQGLEFLIYFQGNSAPDKSGLPSDRFSAERTGGSVSTLTIQRTQQEDSAVYLCASSLDKGVNYGYTFGSGTRLTVV.

This chain links TRBV5-4 with TRBJ1-5, with D perhaps matching TRBD1 (5 bases). Trimming cost V 0 bases and J 7 bases, with 8 bases left between them. CDR1 and CDR2 (germline): SGHNT, YYREEE (reference sequence). This CDR3 spans 13 amino acids. The DNA for the CDR3 is TGTGCCAGCAGCTTGGCCGGGGGACAGCCCCAGCATTTT. Protein: CASSLAGGQPQHF. The variable domain in full, with the rest retrieved from reference TRBV5-4 and TRBJ1-5, is ETGVTQSPTHLIKTRGQQVTLRCSSQSGHNTVSWYQQALGQGPQFIFQYYREEENGRGNFPPRFSGLQFPNYSSELNVNALELDDSALYLCASSLAGGQPQHFGDGTRLSIL.

The V and J genes are TRBV7-2 and TRBJ1-1, with 9 bases lining up with TRBD1. The CDR3 covers 15 residues. CDR1 is SGHTA, CDR2 FQGNSA, per germline. V lost 3 bases, J lost 4 bases, and 6 bases stayed unmatched. CDR3: CASSFTQGASTEAFF. The DNA for the CDR3 is TGTGCCAGCAGCTTCACACAGGGGGCTAGCACTGAAGCTTTCTTT.

This sequence joins TRBV5-5 and TRBJ1-6; no firm D call. V was shortened by 9 bases and J by 7 bases, with 17 bases between the two germline ends. The CDR3 is made up of 14 amino acids. The V gene's germline CDR1 is SGHKS and CDR2 YYEKEE (reference sequence). CDR3 nucleotide sequence: TGTGCCACGGACCCCCGGCCGGAGAATTCACCCCTCCACTTT. It codes for CATDPRPENSPLHF.

The chain links TRBV27 to TRBJ2-3; unclear D gene. Germline V gene sequence: CDR1 MNHEY, CDR2 SMNVEV (reference sequence). This CDR3 has 15 amino acids. Trimming removed 7 bases from V and 1 base from J, with 15 bases in between. CDR3: CASNDATLRTDTQYF. The DNA for the CDR3 is TGTGCCAGCAACGACGCGACGTTACGCACAGATACGCAGTATTTT.

The chain couples TRBV19 to TRBJ2-3, with 8 bases fitting TRBD2. The V gene's germline CDR1 is LNHDA and CDR2 SQIVND (reference sequence). V gave up 6 bases and J gave up 2 bases; unmatched junction bases: 10. The CDR3 length is 16 residues. The CDR3 nucleotides read TGTGCCAGTAGCCGCCGGGGGGGGGCGGCCACAGATACGCAGTATTTT. This codes for CASSRRGGAATDTQYF.

V is TRBV5-1 and J is TRBJ2-7, with 8 positions matching TRBD2. V dropped 4 bases and J dropped 2; count of bases not matched to a gene: 11. The V gene's germline CDR1 is SGHRS and CDR2 YFSETQ. The CDR3 extends over 16 amino acids. The CDR3 DNA sequence: TGCGCCAGCAGCACCCGGGCGGGGGGTCTTACCTACGAGCAGTACTTC. Translation gives CASSTRAGGLTYEQYF.

The chain joins TRBV5-4 to TRBJ1-3, with unresolved D. Trimming removed 3 bases from V and 4 bases from J, with 11 bases in between. Germline V gene sequence: CDR1 SGHNT, CDR2 YYREEE (reference sequence). The CDR3 has 14 residues. CDR3 nucleotide sequence: TGTGCCAGCAGCTCAAGGGTATCCGGAAACACCATATATTTT. It is translated as CASSSRVSGNTIYF.

V gene TRBV30 combines with J gene TRBJ1-3, with 8 bases fitting TRBD1. Germline V lookup: CDR1 GTSNPN, CDR2 SVGIG (reference sequence). Germline trimming cut 2 bases from V and 2 bases from J; bases unmatched to any gene: 2. CDR3 size: 14 residues. CDR3 bases: TGTGCCTGGAGTACAGGGGGTCCTGGAAACACCATATATTTT. Protein product: CAWSTGGPGNTIYF.

The gene calls are TRBV5-1 and TRBJ2-1; D call uncertain. CDR3 length: 12 amino acids. CDR1 is SGHRS and CDR2 is YFSETQ in the germline V gene. V was cut by 0 bases and J by 6 bases, with 4 bases left in between. The CDR3 reads CASSLELNEQFF. CDR3 sequence (DNA): TGCGCCAGCAGCTTGGAGCTCAATGAGCAGTTCTTC.

This sequence joins TRBV29-1 and TRBJ1-2, with a tentative D call TRBD1 (5 bases). This CDR3 region has 12 residues. V gave up 5 bases and J gave up 5 bases, with 12 bases separating them. Germline CDR1 is SQVTM and CDR2 is ANQGSEA. CDR3: CSVTTSGYGYTF. The CDR3 coding sequence is TGCAGCGTTACCACCTCAGGGTATGGCTACACCTTC.

The chain combines TRBV9 with TRBJ2-7; possibly TRBD2 for D (5 bases). V was trimmed by 0 bases and J by 6 bases, leaving 19 bases between them. The germline gives CDR1 SGDLS, CDR2 YYNGEE. The CDR3 has 16 amino acids. CDR3 in DNA: TGTGCCAGCAGCGTAGCTAGGCTAGCTTCTCTCGCCGAGCAGTACTTC. Translating it yields CASSVARLASLAEQYF. The entire variable domain, with the rest obtained from reference TRBV9 and TRBJ2-7, is as follows: DSGVTQTPKHLITATGQRVTLRCSPRSGDLSVYWYQQSLDQGLQFLIQYYNGEERAKGNILERFSAQQFPDLHSELNLSSLELGDSALYFCASSVARLASLAEQYFGPGTRLTVT.